The following is a T cell receptor (beta chain) sequence with its context. The germline V gene encodes CDR1 WNHNN and CDR2 SYGVQD (reference sequence). With V trimmed by 6 bases and J by 0 bases, 4 bases remained unmatched. There are 14 residues in the CDR3. This entry belongs to a study of blood T cell repertoires in COVID-19. Study-level information: The origin of the acute and convalescent COVID-19 samples was the United States, Italy and Spain. T cells, B-cell-depleted T cells, or PBMCs provided the cDNA or gDNA that served as material.

Authors' processing steps: Cell counts per sample came from amplifying reference gene primers. The repertoire was sequenced with immunoSEQ multiplex PCR; TCRdb's copy has only in-frame clones and lacks some. V, J and clone size are taken as reported in that table, and D and trimming were inferred from the DNA itself. The data show 200,000 to 250,000 clones, 85% to 90% seen once. The sequencing sample was made of peripheral blood. The receptor was derived from a man in his fifties with acute or convalescent COVID-19. V gene TRBV10-1 combines with J gene TRBJ1-1, with 7 bases aligning to TRBD1. The DNA of the CDR3 is TGCGCCAGCAGCCCGGGACAGTTGAACACTGAAGCTTTCTTT. This sequence encodes CASSPGQLNTEAFF.